Following are 21 T cell receptor beta chains from one sample sequenced in a study of CXCR4 blockade with PD-1 therapy in pancreatic cancer. TCRdb's copy holds only in-frame clones and misses some; the assay was immunoSEQ multiplex PCR. Of around 2,700 clones listed, around 40% are singletons. Sample: tumor tissue. Every receptor here comes from a human donor with pancreatic ductal adenocarcinoma.

This clone was seen a handful of times. The chain recombines TRBV6-8 with TRBJ2-5; 7 positions match TRBD2. Germline values: CDR1 MNHGY, CDR2 SAAAGT. This CDR3 has 14 residues. V shed 10 bases, J shed 4 bases, and the junction held 12 bases outside the gene matches. CDR3 DNA sequence: TGTGCCACCCGAGCGGGGCGCCACCCAGAGACCCAGTACTTC. It encodes CATRAGRHPETQYF.

V is TRBV28 and J is TRBJ2-3; a weak D match, TRBD2 (6 bases). Germline V gives CDR1 MDHEN, CDR2 SYDVKM. The V end lost 3 bases, the J end lost 2 bases, and 12 bases lay between the germline ends. The length of the CDR3 is 15 residues. DNA for the CDR3: TGTGCCAGCAGTTTTCGCAGGACTATCACAGATACGCAGTATTTT. It specifies CASSFRRTITDTQYF.

V and J are TRBV28 and TRBJ1-2, with TRBD1 as a possible D gene (6 bases). Trimming cost V 7 bases and J 8 bases, with 20 bases left between them. Per the germline V gene, CDR1 is MDHEN and CDR2 is SYDVKM. The CDR3 loop spans 14 amino acids. The CDR3 DNA sequence: TGTGCCAGCATGGAAATCAGGGGCGGGTCGGGCTACACCTTC. Protein: CASMEIRGGSGYTF.

The chain employs TRBV30 and TRBJ1-3; D gene unclear. With 4 bases removed from V and 1 base from J, the gap between germline ends came to 5 bases. The CDR3 has 12 amino acids. Germline CDR1 is GTSNPN and CDR2 is SVGIG (reference sequence). CDR3 nucleotides: TGTGCCTGGAAAAGGTCTGGAAACACCATATATTTT. Encoded protein: CAWKRSGNTIYF.

This clone was observed a handful of times. CDR3 bases: TGTGCCAGCAGCTTAAGCGGGCTGGGCTACGAGCAGTACTTC. Amino acids: CASSLSGLGYEQYF. The rearrangement links TRBV11-3 to TRBJ2-7, with D perhaps matching TRBD2 (6 bases). CDR3 length: 14 residues. The germline CDR1 and CDR2 sequences are SGHNT and YENEEA. Trimming shortened V by 2 bases and J by 3 bases, and 11 bases separated the two germline ends.

The chain employs TRBV10-2 and TRBJ1-3; D gene uncertain. Trimming shortened V by 3 bases and J by 10 bases, and 13 bases separated the two germline ends. The CDR3 totals 13 residues. Looked up from germline, CDR1 is WSHSY and CDR2 is SAAADI. The CDR3 sequence is CASSEFSGRTIYF. The CDR3 DNA sequence: TGCGCCAGCAGTGAATTCAGCGGACGGACCATATATTTT.

CDR3 in DNA: TGTGCCAGCAGGCCACAGGGGGCGAACACCGGGGAGCTGTTTTTT. Protein product: CASRPQGANTGELFF. J is TRBJ2-2 and V is TRBV2; 8 nucleotides line up with TRBD1. Germline V gene lookup returns CDR1 SNHLY and CDR2 FYNNEI. CDR3 size: 15 residues. After removal of 6 bases from V and 0 bases from J, the junction contained 3 bases not matched to a gene.

This chain connects TRBV15 to TRBJ1-2, with D unresolved. Per germline, CDR1 LNHNV and CDR2 YYDKDF (reference sequence). The CDR3 totals 17 residues. Trimming pared 0 bases from V and 0 bases from J, leaving 14 bases between. This chain's CDR3 is CATSRDGVGQANYGYTF. As DNA, the CDR3 is TGTGCCACCAGCAGAGACGGGGTAGGGCAAGCTAACTATGGCTACACCTTC.

The V and J genes are TRBV1 and TRBJ2-3; TRBD2 reflects the table's D call only, with no check against the DNA. TRBV1 is an annotated pseudogene. The CDR3 consists of 15 residues. CDR3 in amino acids: CASSQGKAGADTQYF. The DNA of the CDR3 is TGCGCCAGCAGCCAAGGGAAAGCGGGGGCAGATACGCAGTATTTT.

This clone was seen only a few times. The V and J genes are TRBV15 and TRBJ1-2, with D uncertain. Germline V gene lookup returns CDR1 LNHNV and CDR2 YYDKDF (reference sequence). The CDR3 has 15 residues. V lost 1 base and J 2 bases, leaving 11 bases between the germline ends. The CDR3 region is CATSRGIGGNYGYTF. The DNA for the CDR3 is TGTGCCACCAGCAGAGGAATAGGAGGCAACTATGGCTACACCTTC.

Only one count was recorded for this clone. CDR3 residues: CATSPGGGNYGYTF. CDR3 coding DNA: TGTGCCACCAGCCCAGGGGGTGGTAACTATGGCTACACCTTC. The V gene is TRBV15, the J gene TRBJ1-2, with 7 bases fitting TRBD1. The CDR3 is 14 residues long. The junction had 4 bases not matched to a gene; V was cut back by 5 bases and J by 1 base. The germline CDR1 and CDR2 sequences are LNHNV and YYDKDF (reference sequence).

The rearrangement joins TRBV14 to TRBJ2-1, with TRBD2 as a possible D gene (6 bases). Trimming stripped 1 base from V and 0 bases from J, with 10 bases between. The germline V gene has CDR1 SGHDN and CDR2 FVKESK. The CDR3 contains 16 residues. The CDR3 here is CASSQVPGSSYNEQFF. The CDR3 region has the DNA TGTGCCAGCAGCCAAGTCCCCGGGAGCTCCTACAATGAGCAGTTCTTC.

The chain combines TRBV15 with TRBJ1-2; 8 nucleotides line up with TRBD1. CDR1 and CDR2 from the germline V gene are LNHNV and YYDKDF (reference sequence). CDR3 length: 15 residues. Trimming removed 6 bases from V and 1 base from J; junction bases left unmatched: 7. The chain's CDR3 is CATRSRTGFNYGYTF. The CDR3 bases are TGTGCCACCAGGAGTCGGACAGGGTTTAACTATGGCTACACCTTC.

V usage is TRBV6-8 and J usage is TRBJ1-4; 7 bases are a match to TRBD1. Germline V gene data show CDR1 as MNHGY and CDR2 as SAAAGT. V lost 6 bases and J lost 0; bases outside the gene matches: 13. There are 18 residues in the CDR3. This chain's CDR3 is CASSGWTSRGATNEKLFF. The CDR3 DNA reads as TGTGCCAGCAGCGGATGGACGTCCAGGGGGGCAACTAATGAAAAACTGTTTTTT.

This clone was found a few times. The J gene is TRBJ1-1, the V gene TRBV14; no definite D call. Germline V lookup: CDR1 SGHDN, CDR2 FVKESK. The length of the CDR3 is 15 residues. Trimming stripped 1 base from V and 3 bases from J, with 12 bases between. CDR3 sequence: CASSQAYVRDTEAFF. The DNA of the CDR3 is TGTGCCAGCAGCCAAGCTTACGTGCGGGACACTGAAGCTTTCTTT.

The chain carries TRBV29-1 and TRBJ1-1, with D possibly TRBD1 on 5 matching bases. This CDR3 is 13 amino acids long. V was clipped by 3 bases and J by 5 bases, with 13 bases between them. Germline V gene lookup returns CDR1 SQVTM and CDR2 ANQGSEA. CDR3 region: CSVEGRLGTEAFF. For the CDR3, the DNA is TGCAGCGTTGAGGGACGGCTGGGGACTGAAGCTTTCTTT.

This chain joins TRBV28 and TRBJ2-5; weak D call: TRBD1 (5 bases). The CDR3 has 12 amino acids. V shed 2 bases and J shed 7 bases, with 8 bases lying between them. From germline, CDR1 is MDHEN and CDR2 SYDVKM. Here the CDR3 reads CASSLVGLTQYF. CDR3 DNA: TGTGCCAGCAGTTTAGTGGGGCTGACCCAGTACTTC.

V is TRBV9 and J is TRBJ2-5, with D tentatively TRBD2 (7 bases). Germline V gene lookup returns CDR1 SGDLS and CDR2 YYNGEE. CDR3 length: 15 residues. V lost 4 bases and J 3 bases, leaving 16 bases between the germline ends. The CDR3 DNA is TGTGCCAGCAGCCGGGGCGGGGGCGGAAAAGAGACCCAGTACTTC. This gives the protein CASSRGGGGKETQYF.

CDR3 protein: CASSILRGRLDEQFF. For the CDR3, the DNA is TGTGCCAGTAGTATACTCCGGGGGAGGCTGGATGAGCAGTTCTTC. The chain joins TRBV19 to TRBJ2-1; tentative D call: TRBD2 (6 bases). The V gene lost 2 bases and the J gene lost 8 bases, with 16 bases spanning the gap. Germline lookup yields CDR1 LNHDA and CDR2 SQIVND (reference sequence). This CDR3 spans 15 amino acids.

There are a few counts of this clone. This sequence joins TRBV29-1 and TRBJ2-7; 7 positions match TRBD1. V was pared by 4 bases and J by 3 bases, with 3 bases of the junction left unmatched. CDR3 length: 12 residues. CDR1 is SQVTM, CDR2 ANQGSEA, per germline. The CDR3 sequence is CSVVGQNYEQYF. For the CDR3, the DNA is TGCAGCGTTGTGGGACAGAACTACGAGCAGTACTTC.

The gene calls are TRBV29-1 and TRBJ2-1; 14 bases agree with TRBD2. V lost 6 bases, J lost 5 bases, and 6 bases stayed unmatched. Germline V gene data show CDR1 as SQVTM and CDR2 as ANQGSEA. CDR3 length: 15 amino acids. CDR3 in amino acids: CSVVTSGRANNEQFF. The CDR3 DNA reads TGCAGCGTAGTGACTAGCGGGAGGGCGAACAATGAGCAGTTCTTC.